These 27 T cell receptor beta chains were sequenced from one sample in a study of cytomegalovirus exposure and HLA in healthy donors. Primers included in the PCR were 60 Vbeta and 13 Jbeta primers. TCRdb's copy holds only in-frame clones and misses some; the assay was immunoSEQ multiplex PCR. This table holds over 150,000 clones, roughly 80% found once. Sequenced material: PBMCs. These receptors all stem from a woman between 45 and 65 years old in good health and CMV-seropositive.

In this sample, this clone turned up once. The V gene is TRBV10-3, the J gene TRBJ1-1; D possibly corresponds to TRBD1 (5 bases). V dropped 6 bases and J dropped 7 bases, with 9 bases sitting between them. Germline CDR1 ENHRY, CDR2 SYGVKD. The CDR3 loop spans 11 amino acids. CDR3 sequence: CAISRGGEAFF. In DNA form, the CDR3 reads TGTGCCATCAGCCGGGGGGGTGAAGCTTTCTTT.

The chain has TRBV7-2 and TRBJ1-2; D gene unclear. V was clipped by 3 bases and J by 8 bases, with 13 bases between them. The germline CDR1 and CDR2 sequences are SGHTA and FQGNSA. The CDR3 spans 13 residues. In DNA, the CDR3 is TGTGCCAGCAGCTTTTCCCCGGGTGAAGGCTACACCTTC. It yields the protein CASSFSPGEGYTF.

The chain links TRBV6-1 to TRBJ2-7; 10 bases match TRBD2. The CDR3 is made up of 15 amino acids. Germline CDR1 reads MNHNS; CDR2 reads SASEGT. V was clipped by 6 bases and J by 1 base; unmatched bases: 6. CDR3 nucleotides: TGTGCCAGCAGATTGACTAGCGGGCTTTCCTACGAGCAGTACTTC. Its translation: CASRLTSGLSYEQYF.

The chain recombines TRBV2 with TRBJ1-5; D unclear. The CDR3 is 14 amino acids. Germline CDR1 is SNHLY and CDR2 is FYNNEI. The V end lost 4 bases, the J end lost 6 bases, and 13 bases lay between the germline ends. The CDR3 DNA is TGTGCCAGCAGTGGGAAGGCGGGGATTCAGCCCCAGCATTTT. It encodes CASSGKAGIQPQHF.

The CDR3 spells CASSLDRPSKNIQYF. CDR3 bases: TGTGCCAGCAGCTTAGATCGCCCGAGTAAAAACATTCAGTACTTC. V usage is TRBV7-2 and J usage is TRBJ2-4; unclear D gene. Trimming shortened V by 1 base and J by 4 bases, and 11 bases separated the two germline ends. The CDR3 consists of 15 residues. From germline, CDR1 is SGHTA and CDR2 FQGNSA.

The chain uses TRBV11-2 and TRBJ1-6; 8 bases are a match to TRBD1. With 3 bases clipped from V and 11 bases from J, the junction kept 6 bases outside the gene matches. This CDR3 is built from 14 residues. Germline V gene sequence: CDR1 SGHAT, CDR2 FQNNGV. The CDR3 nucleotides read TGTGCCAGCAGCTTCCGGACAGGGAGGCCACCCCTCCACTTT. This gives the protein CASSFRTGRPPLHF.

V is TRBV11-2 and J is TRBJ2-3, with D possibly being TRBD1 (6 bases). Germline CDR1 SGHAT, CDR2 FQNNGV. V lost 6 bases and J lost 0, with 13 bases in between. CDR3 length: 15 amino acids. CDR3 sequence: CASRLTGSSTDTQYF. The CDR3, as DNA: TGTGCCAGCAGGTTGACAGGATCCAGCACAGATACGCAGTATTTT. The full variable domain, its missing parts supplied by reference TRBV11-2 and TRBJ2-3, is EAGVAQSPRYKIIEKRQSVAFWCNPISGHATLYWYQQILGQGPKLLIQFQNNGVVDDSQLPKDRFSAERLKGVDSTLKIQPAKLEDSAVYLCASRLTGSSTDTQYFGPGTRLTVL.

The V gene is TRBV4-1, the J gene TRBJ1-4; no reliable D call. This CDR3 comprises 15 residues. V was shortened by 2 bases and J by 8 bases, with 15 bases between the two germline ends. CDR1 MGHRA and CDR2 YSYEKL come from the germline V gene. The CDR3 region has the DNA TGCGCCAGCAGCCAAATATTTCCTGACTCGGAAAAACTGTTTTTT. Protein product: CASSQIFPDSEKLFF.

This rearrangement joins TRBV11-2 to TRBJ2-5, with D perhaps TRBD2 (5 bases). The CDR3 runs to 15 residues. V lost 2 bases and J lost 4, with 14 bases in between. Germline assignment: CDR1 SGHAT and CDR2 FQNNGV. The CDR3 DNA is TGTGCCAGCAGCTTAACCGGAAGGAGGTCAGAGACCCAGTACTTC. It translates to CASSLTGRRSETQYF.

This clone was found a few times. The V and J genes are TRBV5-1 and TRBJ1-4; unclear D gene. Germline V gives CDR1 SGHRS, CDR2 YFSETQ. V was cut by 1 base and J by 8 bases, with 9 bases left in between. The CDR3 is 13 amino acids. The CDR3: CASSLKPSEKLFF. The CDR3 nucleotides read TGCGCCAGCAGCTTGAAGCCATCGGAAAAACTGTTTTTT.

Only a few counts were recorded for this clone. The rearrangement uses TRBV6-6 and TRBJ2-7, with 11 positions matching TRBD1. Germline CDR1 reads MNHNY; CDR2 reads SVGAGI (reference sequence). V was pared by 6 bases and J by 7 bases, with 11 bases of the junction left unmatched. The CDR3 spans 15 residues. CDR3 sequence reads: CASSGIGQGAEEQYF. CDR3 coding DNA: TGTGCCAGCAGCGGAATCGGACAGGGGGCGGAGGAGCAGTACTTC.

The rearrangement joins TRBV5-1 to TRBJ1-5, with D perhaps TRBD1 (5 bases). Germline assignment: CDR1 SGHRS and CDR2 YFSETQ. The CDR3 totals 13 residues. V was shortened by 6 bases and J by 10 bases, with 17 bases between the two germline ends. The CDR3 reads CASTPGGKSPQHF. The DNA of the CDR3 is TGCGCCAGCACCCCGGGGGGGAAATCACCCCAGCATTTT.

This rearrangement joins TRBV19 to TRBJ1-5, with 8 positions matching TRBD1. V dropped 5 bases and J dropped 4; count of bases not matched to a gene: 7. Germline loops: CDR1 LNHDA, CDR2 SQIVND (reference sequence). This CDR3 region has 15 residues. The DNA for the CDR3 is TGTGCCAGTAGTCCCTTTGACAGGGGAAATCAGCCCCAGCATTTT. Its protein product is CASSPFDRGNQPQHF.

CDR3 DNA: TGCACCAGCAGCCAAGTACTAGCGGGGATCTACGAGCAGTACTTC. The encoded protein is CTSSQVLAGIYEQYF. The chain employs TRBV1 and TRBJ2-7; the table gives TRBD2 as D, unverified against the DNA. TRBV1 is labeled a pseudogene. The CDR3 loop spans 15 amino acids.

The CDR3: CASSRQSSGDHNEQFF. The DNA of the CDR3 is TGTGCCAGTAGCCGCCAGTCTAGCGGGGACCACAATGAGCAGTTCTTC. The V call is TRBV19, the J call TRBJ2-1; 9 nucleotides match TRBD2. The junction had 11 bases not matched to a gene; V was cut back by 6 bases and J by 5 bases. The CDR3 is 16 residues long. Per germline, CDR1 LNHDA and CDR2 SQIVND (reference sequence).

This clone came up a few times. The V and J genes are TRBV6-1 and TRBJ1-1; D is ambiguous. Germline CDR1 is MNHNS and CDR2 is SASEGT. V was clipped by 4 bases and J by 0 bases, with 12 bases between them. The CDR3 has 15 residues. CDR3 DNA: TGTGCCAGCAGTGGGATACAGAGACTGAACACTGAAGCTTTCTTT. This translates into CASSGIQRLNTEAFF.

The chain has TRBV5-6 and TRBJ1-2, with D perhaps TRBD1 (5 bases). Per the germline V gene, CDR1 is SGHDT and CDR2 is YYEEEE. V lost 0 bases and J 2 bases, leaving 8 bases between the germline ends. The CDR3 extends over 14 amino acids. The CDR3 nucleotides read TGTGCCAGCAGCTTGGACGCAGGGAACTATGGCTACACCTTC. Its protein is CASSLDAGNYGYTF.

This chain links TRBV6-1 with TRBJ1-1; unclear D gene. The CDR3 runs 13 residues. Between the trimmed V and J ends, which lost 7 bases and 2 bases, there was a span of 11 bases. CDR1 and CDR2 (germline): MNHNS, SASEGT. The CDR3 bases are TGTGCCAGCAATCCGGGGATTAACACTGAAGCTTTCTTT. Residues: CASNPGINTEAFF.

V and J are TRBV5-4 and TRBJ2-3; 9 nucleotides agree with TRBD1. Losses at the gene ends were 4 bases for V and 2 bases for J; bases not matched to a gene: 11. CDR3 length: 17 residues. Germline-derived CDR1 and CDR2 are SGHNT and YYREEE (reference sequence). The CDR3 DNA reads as TGTGCCAGCAGCATCCTTACAGGGGGCTTTAACACAGATACGCAGTATTTT. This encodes CASSILTGGFNTDTQYF.

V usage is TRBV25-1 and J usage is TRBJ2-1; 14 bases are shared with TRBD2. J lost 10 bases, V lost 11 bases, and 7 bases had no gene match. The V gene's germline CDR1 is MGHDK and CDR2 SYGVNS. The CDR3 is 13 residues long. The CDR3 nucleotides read TGTGCCTTCGGGACTAGCGGGGGCCCCGAGCAGTTCTTC. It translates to CAFGTSGGPEQFF.

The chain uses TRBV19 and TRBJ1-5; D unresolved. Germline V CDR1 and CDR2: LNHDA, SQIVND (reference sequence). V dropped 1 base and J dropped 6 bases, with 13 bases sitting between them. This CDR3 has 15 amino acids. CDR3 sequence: CASSIAGRTPQPQHF. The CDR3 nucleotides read TGTGCCAGTAGTATAGCAGGTCGTACGCCTCAGCCCCAGCATTTT.

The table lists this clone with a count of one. CDR3 sequence: CASSRGQGQGYTF. The CDR3 nucleotides read TGTGCCAGCAGTAGGGGACAGGGGCAAGGCTACACCTTC. The V gene is TRBV6-5, the J gene TRBJ1-2; 10 bases map to TRBD1. V gave up 5 bases and J gave up 8 bases; unmatched junction bases: 5. The CDR3 has 13 amino acids. From germline, CDR1 is MNHEY and CDR2 SVGAGI.

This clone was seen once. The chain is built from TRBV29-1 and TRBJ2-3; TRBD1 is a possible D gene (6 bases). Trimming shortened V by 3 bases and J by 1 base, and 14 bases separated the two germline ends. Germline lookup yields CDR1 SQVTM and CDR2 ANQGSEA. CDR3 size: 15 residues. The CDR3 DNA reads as TGCAGCGTTGAGATGACAGGCGACGGCACAGATACGCAGTATTTT. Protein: CSVEMTGDGTDTQYF.

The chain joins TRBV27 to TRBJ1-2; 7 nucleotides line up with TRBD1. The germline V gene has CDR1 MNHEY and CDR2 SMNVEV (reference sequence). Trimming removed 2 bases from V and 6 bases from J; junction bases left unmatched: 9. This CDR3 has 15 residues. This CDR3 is CASSLGDRGGHGYTF. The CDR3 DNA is TGTGCCAGCAGTTTAGGGGACAGAGGGGGTCATGGCTACACCTTC.

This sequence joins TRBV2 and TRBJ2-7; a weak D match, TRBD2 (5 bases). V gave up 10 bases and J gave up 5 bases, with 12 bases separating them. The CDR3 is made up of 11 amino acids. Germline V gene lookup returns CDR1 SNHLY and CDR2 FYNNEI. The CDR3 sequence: CATSAGNEQYF. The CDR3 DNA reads TGTGCCACGTCAGCCGGGAACGAGCAGTACTTC.

The CDR3 DNA is TGTGCCAGCAGCTCAACCTCCGGGACAGGGGCCGAGCAGTACTTC. It is translated as CASSSTSGTGAEQYF. V and J are TRBV5-4 and TRBJ2-7, with 10 bases that match TRBD1. Germline CDR1 and CDR2: SGHNT and YYREEE (reference sequence). V was pared by 3 bases and J by 6 bases, with 9 bases of the junction left unmatched. CDR3 length equals 15 residues. The full variable domain, completed using reference TRBV5-4 and TRBJ2-7, is ETGVTQSPTHLIKTRGQQVTLRCSSQSGHNTVSWYQQALGQGPQFIFQYYREEENGRGNFPPRFSGLQFPNYSSELNVNALELDDSALYLCASSSTSGTGAEQYFGPGTRLTVT.

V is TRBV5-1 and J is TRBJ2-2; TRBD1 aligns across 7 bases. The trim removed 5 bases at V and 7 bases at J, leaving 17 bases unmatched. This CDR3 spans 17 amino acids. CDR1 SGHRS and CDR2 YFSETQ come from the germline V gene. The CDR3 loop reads CASSIASGTEVIGELFF. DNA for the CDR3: TGCGCCAGCAGTATTGCTTCCGGGACAGAAGTGATCGGGGAGCTGTTTTTT.